This entry lists 18 T cell receptor beta chains sequenced from one sample in a study of T cell repertoires in cytomegalovirus infection. MiXCR, run by TCRdb on the reads, gives a single entry per CDR3 protein. The data hold about 160,000 distinct CDR3 sequences, with 20% to 25% observed a single time. Their antigens remain unidentified. This material consisted of CD8+ T cells from cultured PBMCs, taken from culture after CMV antigen stimulation. All receptors come from a human donor in good health (CMV status not recorded). Some clones in this sample may be carry-over from other donors' samples.

The sample holds a few counts of this clonotype. J is TRBJ1-1 and V is TRBV7-9; a possible D gene is TRBD1 (6 bases). Germline V gene data show CDR1 as SEHNR and CDR2 as FQNEAQ (reference sequence). V was clipped by 2 bases and J by 3 bases, with 16 bases between them. This CDR3 has 16 amino acids. CDR3 residues: CASSLFARGYDTEAFF. The CDR3 DNA sequence: TGTGCCAGCAGCTTATTCGCCAGGGGTTATGACACTGAAGCTTTCTTT.

This clonotype was picked up a small number of times. This chain links TRBV29-1 with TRBJ2-1; no reliable D call. V gave up 1 base and J gave up 4 bases, with 5 bases separating them. CDR3 length: 12 amino acids. The germline CDR1 and CDR2 sequences are SQVTM and ANQGSEA. Here the CDR3 DNA reads TGCAGCGTTGAAGGCATGTACAATGAGCAGTTCTTC. Translation: CSVEGMYNEQFF.

The rearrangement joins TRBV7-6 to TRBJ2-3; D gene unclear. V lost 0 bases and J 4 bases, leaving 11 bases between the germline ends. The CDR3 is 15 amino acids. Germline loops: CDR1 SGHVS, CDR2 FNYEAQ. CDR3 in amino acids: CASSLASRRPDTQYF. The CDR3 DNA is TGTGCCAGCAGCTTAGCGTCGCGGCGACCAGATACGCAGTATTTT.

This sequence joins TRBV4-1 and TRBJ2-7, with D tentatively TRBD2 (5 bases). Trimming cost V 1 base and J 3 bases, with 16 bases left between them. In germline, CDR1 is MGHRA, CDR2 YSYEKL. The CDR3 is made up of 16 amino acids. The CDR3 sequence: CASSQAGRGPNYEQYF. The CDR3 DNA reads as TGCGCCAGCAGCCAAGCCGGTCGAGGGCCGAACTACGAGCAGTACTTC.

The sample holds a few counts of this clonotype. The chain has TRBV7-6 and TRBJ1-1; D is unclear. Trimming took off 5 bases at V and 0 bases at J, with 10 bases between the two ends. Germline-derived CDR1 and CDR2 are SGHVS and FNYEAQ. There are 14 residues in the CDR3. The CDR3 bases are TGTGCCAGCAGCCCCATTATGGTGAACACTGAAGCTTTCTTT. Translated: CASSPIMVNTEAFF.

V usage is TRBV20-1 and J usage is TRBJ2-3, with D possibly matching TRBD2 (7 bases). Per germline, CDR1 DFQATT and CDR2 SNEGSKA (reference sequence). The CDR3 consists of 18 residues. Trimming removed 2 bases from V and 3 bases from J, with 24 bases in between. CDR3 sequence (DNA): TGCAGTGCTAGAAATTCGCTGGTAGGGGGGGCAGGTACAGATACGCAGTATTTT. This codes for CSARNSLVGGAGTDTQYF.

Note on this clonotype: The CDR3 end shows no conserved phenylalanine or tryptophan, and so a read error is likely. The rearrangement joins TRBV29-1 to TRBJ2-5, with a possible D match to TRBD1 (5 bases). There are 17 residues in the CDR3. V was cut by 5 bases and J by 6 bases, with 28 bases left in between. Germline V gene lookup returns CDR1 SQVTM and CDR2 ANQGSEA. The CDR3 is CSVTDFGHLSSVKTQYL. The CDR3 DNA reads as TGCAGCGTTACCGATTTTGGACACCTTTCATCGGTAAAGACCCAGTACTTA.

This clonotype was seen a handful of times. Lacking the conserved final phenylalanine or tryptophan, this CDR3 likely reflects a read error. The rearrangement uses TRBV4-1 and TRBJ1-2, with D possibly matching TRBD1 (6 bases). This CDR3 spans 13 amino acids. Germline CDR1 MGHRA, CDR2 YSYEKL. Trimming left V 4 bases short and J 6 bases short, with 12 bases between. CDR3 nucleotide sequence: TGCGCCAGCAGCCCCCAACAGGGTGATGGCTACACCTTG. This sequence encodes CASSPQQGDGYTL.

V gene TRBV30 combines with J gene TRBJ1-2; 9 positions match TRBD1. This CDR3 spans 13 amino acids. Trimming removed 0 bases from V and 8 bases from J; junction bases left unmatched: 4. From germline, CDR1 is GTSNPN and CDR2 SVGIG (reference sequence). CDR3 amino acids: CAWSVWTGDGYTF. The CDR3 nucleotides are TGTGCCTGGAGTGTTTGGACAGGGGACGGCTACACCTTC.

The genes are TRBV6-2 or TRBV6-3 and TRBJ2-3, with 7 nucleotides matching TRBD2. This CDR3 contains 15 residues. Trimming at V came to 2 bases and at J to 4 bases, leaving 6 bases not matched to a gene. Looked up from germline, CDR1 is MNHEY and CDR2 is SVGEGT. CDR3 in amino acids: CASSYKGSGADTQYF. The DNA of the CDR3 is TGTGCCAGCAGTTACAAAGGAAGCGGGGCAGATACGCAGTATTTT.

The chain combines TRBV18 with TRBJ2-5, with D tentatively TRBD2 (5 bases). Trimming cost V 5 bases and J 5 bases, with 12 bases left between them. The CDR3 sequence is 13 residues long. The germline gives CDR1 KGHSH, CDR2 LQKENI. CDR3 nucleotides: TGTGCCAGCTCATCAACTAGTTGGGAGACCCAGTACTTC. Protein sequence: CASSSTSWETQYF.

V is TRBV9 and J is TRBJ2-3; the D call may be TRBD1 or TRBD2 (5 bases each). Trimming pared 3 bases from V and 2 bases from J, leaving 13 bases between. CDR1 SGDLS and CDR2 YYNGEE come from the germline V gene. CDR3 length equals 15 residues. The CDR3 reads CASSARDGYTDTQYF. The DNA for the CDR3 is TGTGCCAGCAGCGCCCGGGACGGATACACAGATACGCAGTATTTT.

A few counts support this clonotype. The chain carries TRBV7-6 and TRBJ1-2; D is unclear. Germline V CDR1 and CDR2: SGHVS, FNYEAQ. V was shortened by 5 bases and J by 2 bases, with 24 bases between the two germline ends. The CDR3 consists of 18 residues. This CDR3 reads CASSPLTNRRHGNYGYTF. CDR3 sequence (DNA): TGTGCCAGCAGCCCCCTTACCAATAGACGACATGGAAACTATGGCTACACCTTC.

This clonotype has a handful of counts. The gene calls are TRBV7-8 and TRBJ2-2, with a weak D call TRBD2 (6 bases). CDR3 size: 16 residues. Germline CDR1 reads SGHVS; CDR2 reads FQNEAQ. The V and J ends lost 3 bases and 6 bases respectively, with 17 bases between them. The CDR3 region is CASSFLGASDPGELFF. DNA for the CDR3: TGTGCCAGCAGCTTCTTAGGGGCTAGCGATCCCGGGGAGCTGTTTTTT.

This clonotype has a handful of counts. V is TRBV6-1 and J is TRBJ2-1; 8 bases are shared with TRBD2. The germline V gene has CDR1 MNHNS and CDR2 SASEGT. V was pared by 6 bases and J by 4 bases, with 5 bases of the junction left unmatched. CDR3 length equals 14 residues. The CDR3 nucleotides read TGTGCCAGCAGCAAGACTAGCGAGTACAATGAGCAGTTCTTC. It yields the protein CASSKTSEYNEQFF.

This clonotype was detected a few times. The CDR3 DNA follows: TGTGCCAGCAGTCGAGGGACAGGGGGTGAGCAGTTCTTC. Its protein product is CASSRGTGGEQFF. V usage is TRBV27 and J usage is TRBJ2-1, with 11 nucleotides matching TRBD1. Per germline, CDR1 MNHEY and CDR2 SMNVEV (reference sequence). V lost 5 bases, J lost 9 bases, and 3 bases stayed unmatched. The CDR3 contains 13 residues.

The rearrangement links TRBV29-1 to TRBJ2-7, with a weak D call TRBD2 (5 bases). The CDR3 length is 12 residues. The V end lost 2 bases, the J end lost 4 bases, and 9 bases lay between the germline ends. Germline CDR1 reads SQVTM; CDR2 reads ANQGSEA. This CDR3 is CSVETTGYEQYF. The CDR3 nucleotides read TGCAGCGTTGAAACCACGGGGTACGAGCAGTACTTC.

This clonotype was detected a few times. The gene calls are TRBV7-8 and TRBJ2-1, with D unclear. The length of the CDR3 is 12 residues. CDR1 and CDR2 from the germline V gene are SGHVS and FQNEAQ. The V end was cut by 0 bases, the J end by 6 bases, with 3 bases between. The CDR3: CASSLASNEQFF. The CDR3 region has the DNA TGTGCCAGCAGCTTAGCGAGCAATGAGCAGTTCTTC. Full variable domain (missing parts from reference TRBV7-8 and TRBJ2-1): GAGVSQSPRYKVAKRGQDVALRCDPISGHVSLFWYQQALGQGPEFLTYFQNEAQLDKSGLPSDRFFAERPEGSVSTLKIQRTQQEDSAVYLCASSLASNEQFFGPGTRLTVL.